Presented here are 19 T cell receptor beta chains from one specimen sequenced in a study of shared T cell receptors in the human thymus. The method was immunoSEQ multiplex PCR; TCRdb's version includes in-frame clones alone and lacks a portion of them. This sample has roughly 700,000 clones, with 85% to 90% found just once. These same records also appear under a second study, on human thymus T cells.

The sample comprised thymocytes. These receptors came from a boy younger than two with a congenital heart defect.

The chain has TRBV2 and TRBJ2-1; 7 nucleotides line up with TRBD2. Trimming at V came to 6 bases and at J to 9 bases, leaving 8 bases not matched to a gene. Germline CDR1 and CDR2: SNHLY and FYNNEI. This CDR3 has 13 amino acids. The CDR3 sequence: CASRAASGREQFF. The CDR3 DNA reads TGTGCCAGCAGAGCGGCTAGCGGCCGTGAGCAGTTCTTC.

The CDR3, as DNA: TGTGCCAGCGCCGGAATCGACGTCCGGGACAGAGAAGCTTTCTTT. Its translation is CASAGIDVRDREAFF. The rearrangement joins TRBV28 to TRBJ1-1; 7 bases agree with TRBD1. This CDR3 is 15 amino acids long. The trim removed 8 bases at V and 8 bases at J, leaving 17 bases unmatched. The germline V gene encodes CDR1 MDHEN and CDR2 SYDVKM.

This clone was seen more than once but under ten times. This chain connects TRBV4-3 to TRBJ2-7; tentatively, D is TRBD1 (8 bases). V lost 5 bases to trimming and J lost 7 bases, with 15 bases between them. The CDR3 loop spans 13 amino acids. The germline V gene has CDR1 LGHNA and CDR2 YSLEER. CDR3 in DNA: TGCGCCAGCAGCGGGGACAGGCGGGGGGAGCAGTACTTC. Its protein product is CASSGDRRGEQYF.

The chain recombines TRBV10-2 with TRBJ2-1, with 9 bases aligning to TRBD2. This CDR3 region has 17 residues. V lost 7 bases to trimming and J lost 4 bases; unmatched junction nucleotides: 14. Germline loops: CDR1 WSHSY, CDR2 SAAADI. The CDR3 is CASNRGWEREAYNEQFF. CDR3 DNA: TGCGCCAGCAACCGGGGCTGGGAGCGGGAGGCATACAATGAGCAGTTCTTC.

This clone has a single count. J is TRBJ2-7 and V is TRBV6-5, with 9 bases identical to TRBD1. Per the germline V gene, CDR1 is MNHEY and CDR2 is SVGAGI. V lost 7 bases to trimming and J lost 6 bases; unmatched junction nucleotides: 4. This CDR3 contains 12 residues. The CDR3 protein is CASNNRGLEQYF. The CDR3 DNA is TGTGCCAGCAACAACAGGGGGCTCGAGCAGTACTTC.

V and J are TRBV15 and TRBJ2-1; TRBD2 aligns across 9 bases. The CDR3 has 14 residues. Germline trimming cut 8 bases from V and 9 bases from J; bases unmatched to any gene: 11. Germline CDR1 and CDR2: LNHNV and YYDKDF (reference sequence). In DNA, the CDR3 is TGTGCCACCGGGCAGCAGCGGGAGGATTGTGAGCAGTTCTTC. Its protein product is CATGQQREDCEQFF.

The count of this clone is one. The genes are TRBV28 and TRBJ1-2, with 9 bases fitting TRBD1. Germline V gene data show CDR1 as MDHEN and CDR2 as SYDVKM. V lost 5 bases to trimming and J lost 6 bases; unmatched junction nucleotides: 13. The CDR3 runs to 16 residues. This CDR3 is CASSHKTKNRGHGYTF. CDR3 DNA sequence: TGTGCCAGCAGTCATAAAACAAAAAACAGGGGGCATGGCTACACCTTC.

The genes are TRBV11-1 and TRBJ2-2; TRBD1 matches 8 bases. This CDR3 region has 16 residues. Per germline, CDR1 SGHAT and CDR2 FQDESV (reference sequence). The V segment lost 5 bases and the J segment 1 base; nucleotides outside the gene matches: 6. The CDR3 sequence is CASSLRQGLNTGELFF. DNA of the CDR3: TGTGCCAGCAGCCTTCGACAGGGGTTGAACACCGGGGAGCTGTTTTTT.

The CDR3 reads CASISQGLDEQFF. CDR3 nucleotide sequence: TGTGCCAGTATTAGCCAGGGGTTAGATGAGCAGTTCTTC. This chain uses TRBV19 with TRBJ2-1; a weak D match, TRBD1 (6 bases). This CDR3 has 13 residues. Germline values: CDR1 LNHDA, CDR2 SQIVND (reference sequence). V dropped 7 bases and J dropped 8 bases, with 15 bases sitting between them.

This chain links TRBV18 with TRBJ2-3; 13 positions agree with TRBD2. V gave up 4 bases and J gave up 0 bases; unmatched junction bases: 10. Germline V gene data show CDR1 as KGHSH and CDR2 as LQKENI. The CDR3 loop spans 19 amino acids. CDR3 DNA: TGTGCCAGCTCACGGACTAGCGGGGGACGCCAAACTAGCACAGATACGCAGTATTTT. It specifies CASSRTSGGRQTSTDTQYF.

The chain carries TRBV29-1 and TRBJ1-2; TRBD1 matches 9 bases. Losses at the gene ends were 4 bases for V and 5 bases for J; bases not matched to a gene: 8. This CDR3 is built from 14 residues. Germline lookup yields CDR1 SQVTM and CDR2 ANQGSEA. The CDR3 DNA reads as TGCAGCGTTGGAGGGGGGACAGGGAATTATGGCTACACCTTC. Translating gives CSVGGGTGNYGYTF.

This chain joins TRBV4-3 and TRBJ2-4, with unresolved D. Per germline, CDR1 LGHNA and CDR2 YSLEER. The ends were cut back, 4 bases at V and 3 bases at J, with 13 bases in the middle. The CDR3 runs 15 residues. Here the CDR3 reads CASSPRFEVKNIQYF. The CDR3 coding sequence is TGCGCCAGCAGCCCCCGATTTGAGGTCAAAAACATTCAGTACTTC.

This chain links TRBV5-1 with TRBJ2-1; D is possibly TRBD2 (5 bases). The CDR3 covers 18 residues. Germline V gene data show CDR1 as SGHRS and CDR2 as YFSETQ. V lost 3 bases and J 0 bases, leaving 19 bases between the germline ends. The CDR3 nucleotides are TGCGCCAGCAGCTCCACCACCGTAGCGTTGGGCTCCTACAATGAGCAGTTCTTC. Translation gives CASSSTTVALGSYNEQFF. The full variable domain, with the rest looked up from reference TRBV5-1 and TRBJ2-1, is KAGVTQTPRYLIKTRGQQVTLSCSPISGHRSVSWYQQTPGQGLQFLFEYFSETQRNKGNFPGRFSGRQFSNSRSEMNVSTLELGDSALYLCASSSTTVALGSYNEQFFGPGTRLTVL.

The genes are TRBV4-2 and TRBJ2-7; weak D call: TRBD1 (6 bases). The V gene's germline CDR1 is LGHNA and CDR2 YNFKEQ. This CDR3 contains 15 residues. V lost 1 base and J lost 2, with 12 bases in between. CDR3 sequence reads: CASSQASTGPYEQYF. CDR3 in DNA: TGTGCCAGCAGCCAAGCTAGTACAGGGCCCTACGAGCAGTACTTC.

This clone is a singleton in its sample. The CDR3 here is CASSQDILGGWCEQYF. CDR3 sequence (DNA): TGTGCCAGCAGCCAAGACATCCTCGGCGGGTGGTGCGAGCAGTACTTC. The V call is TRBV4-2, the J call TRBJ2-7; possibly TRBD2 for D (5 bases). V dropped 0 bases and J dropped 6 bases, with 18 bases sitting between them. Germline CDR1 and CDR2: LGHNA and YNFKEQ. The CDR3 length is 16 residues.

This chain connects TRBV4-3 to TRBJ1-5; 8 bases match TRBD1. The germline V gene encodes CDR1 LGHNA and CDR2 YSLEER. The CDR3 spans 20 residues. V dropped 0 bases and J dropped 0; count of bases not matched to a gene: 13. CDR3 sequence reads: CASSQEVGDRHPYSNQPQHF. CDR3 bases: TGCGCCAGCAGCCAAGAAGTTGGGGACAGGCACCCTTATAGCAATCAGCCCCAGCATTTT.

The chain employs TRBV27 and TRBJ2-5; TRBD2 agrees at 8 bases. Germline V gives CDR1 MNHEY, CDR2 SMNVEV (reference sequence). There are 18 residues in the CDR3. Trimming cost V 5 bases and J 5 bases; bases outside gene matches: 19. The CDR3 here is CASSPGYAKYGRGETQYF. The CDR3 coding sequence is TGTGCCAGCAGTCCAGGATATGCTAAGTACGGGAGGGGGGAGACCCAGTACTTC.

DNA of the CDR3: TGTGCCTGGAGTCGACAGGGGTTGTTCGTCTACACCTTC. This translates into CAWSRQGLFVYTF. V is TRBV30 and J is TRBJ1-2; 8 bases are shared with TRBD1. After removal of 2 bases from V and 10 bases from J, the junction contained 9 bases not matched to a gene. The CDR3 spans 13 residues. Germline assignment: CDR1 GTSNPN and CDR2 SVGIG (reference sequence).

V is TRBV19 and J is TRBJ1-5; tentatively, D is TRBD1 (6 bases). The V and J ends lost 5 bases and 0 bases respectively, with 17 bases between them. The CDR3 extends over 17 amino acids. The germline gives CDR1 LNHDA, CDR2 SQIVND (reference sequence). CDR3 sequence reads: CASSVTTGFYSNQPQHF. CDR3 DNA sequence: TGTGCCAGTAGTGTCACGACAGGTTTTTATAGCAATCAGCCCCAGCATTTT. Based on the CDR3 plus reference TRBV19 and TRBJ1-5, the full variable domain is DGGITQSPKYLFRKEGQNVTLSCEQNLNHDAMYWYRQDPGQGLRLIYYSQIVNDFQKGDIAEGYSVSREKKESFPLTVTSAQKNPTAFYLCASSVTTGFYSNQPQHFGDGTRLSIL.